This TCR beta chain was documented in a study of T cell changes during pregnancy in multiple sclerosis. Profiled with immunoSEQ multiplex PCR; TCRdb holds only in-frame clones, not every one. The repertoire includes 75,000 to 95,000 clones, about 89% of them detected once, and approximately 0.97% sits in the top ten. Trimming removed 4 bases at V and 6 bases at J, with 12 bases between. Germline CDR1 reads SEHNR; CDR2 reads FQNEAQ (reference sequence). The CDR3 has 14 residues. This TCR derives from a female donor in good health, enrolled as a control in a pregnancy study. The chain has TRBV7-9 and TRBJ1-4; D is possibly TRBD1 (5 bases). The specimen was peripheral blood, collected in the first trimester of pregnancy. The CDR3 DNA reads as TGTGCCAGCAGCTGGAGCATAGGGGATGAAAAACTGTTTTTT. Translated: CASSWSIGDEKLFF.